This entry lists 10 T cell receptor beta chains sequenced from one sample in a study of CD8 T cells in Susac syndrome. RNA in amounts of about 0.5 to 1 ug was reverse transcribed with random hexamers. TCRdb called the immunoSEQ multiplex PCR reads again in MiXCR, with one record for every CDR3 protein. This repertoire shows 330,000 or so distinct CDR3 sequences, approximately 85% found once; its top ten account for about 0.22%. Sequenced input: CD8+ T cells from PBMCs. These receptors were taken from a human donor with multiple sclerosis.

The CDR3 is CASSRGLAGGSDIQYF. The CDR3 nucleotides read TGTGCCAGCAGCCGCGGACTAGCGGGAGGGTCGGACATTCAGTACTTC. The genes are TRBV5-6 and TRBJ2-4; TRBD2 matches 15 bases. With V trimmed by 4 bases and J by 8 bases, 7 bases remained unmatched. The CDR3 runs to 16 residues. The germline CDR1 and CDR2 sequences are SGHDT and YYEEEE. The full variable domain, completed using reference TRBV5-6 and TRBJ2-4, is DAGVTQSPTHLIKTRGQQVTLRCSPKSGHDTVSWYQQALGQGPQFIFQYYEEEERQRGNFPDRFSGHQFPNYSSELNVNALLLGDSALYLCASSRGLAGGSDIQYFGAGTRLSVL.

The chain has TRBV12-3 or TRBV12-4 and TRBJ2-7; possibly TRBD1 or TRBD2 for D (6 bases each). V was cut by 8 bases and J by 6 bases, with 11 bases left in between. CDR3 size: 11 residues. The CDR3 coding sequence is TGTGCCAGCGTTACGGGGGCCGAGCAGTACTTC. Translation: CASVTGAEQYF.

The V and J genes are TRBV15 and TRBJ1-1; the D is unclear. The V end was cut by 1 base, the J end by 1 base, with 4 bases between. Germline CDR1 reads LNHNV; CDR2 reads YYDKDF (reference sequence). This CDR3 region has 13 residues. CDR3: CATSRVPNTEAFF. As DNA, the CDR3 is TGTGCCACCAGCAGAGTACCGAACACTGAAGCTTTCTTT.

This clonotype was picked up a small number of times. The rearrangement links TRBV27 to TRBJ1-2; possible D gene TRBD1, 5 bases. V gave up 3 bases and J gave up 3 bases, with 20 bases separating them. Germline CDR1 reads MNHEY; CDR2 reads SMNVEV (reference sequence). The CDR3 runs to 17 residues. Here the CDR3 DNA reads TGTGCCAGCAGTTTTAGCCCGGCAGGGAATCTTGACTATGGCTACACCTTC. Amino acids: CASSFSPAGNLDYGYTF.

The V and J genes are TRBV6-5 and TRBJ2-1, with 9 bases identical to TRBD2. The CDR3 loop spans 19 amino acids. Germline loops: CDR1 MNHEY, CDR2 SVGAGI. Trimming at V came to 2 bases and at J to 9 bases, leaving 20 bases not matched to a gene. CDR3 amino acids: CASSYGQWPSGNVYGEQFF. CDR3 DNA sequence: TGTGCCAGCAGTTACGGACAATGGCCTAGCGGGAATGTCTACGGTGAGCAGTTCTTC.

V is TRBV5-5 and J is TRBJ2-1, with 11 nucleotides matching TRBD1. The J segment lost 4 bases and the V segment lost 1 base, leaving 4 bases of the junction unmatched. CDR1 and CDR2 from the germline V gene are SGHKS and YYEKEE (reference sequence). The CDR3 totals 16 residues. The CDR3 protein is CASSLIGTGGYNEQFF. The CDR3 DNA sequence: TGTGCCAGCAGCTTGATCGGGACAGGGGGATACAATGAGCAGTTCTTC.

The V gene is TRBV6-5, the J gene TRBJ1-5; a possible D gene is TRBD1 (5 bases). V shed 0 bases and J shed 7 bases, with 10 bases lying between them. The CDR3 contains 14 residues. Looked up from germline, CDR1 is MNHEY and CDR2 is SVGAGI. This CDR3 is CASSYSSGSQPQHF. For the CDR3, the DNA is TGTGCCAGCAGTTACTCGTCAGGGAGCCAGCCCCAGCATTTT.

The rearrangement links TRBV3-1 to TRBJ2-7, with 7 bases lining up with TRBD1. CDR1 and CDR2 from the germline V gene are LGHDT and YNNKEL (reference sequence). J lost 3 bases, V lost 8 bases, and 16 bases had no gene match. The CDR3 is made up of 16 amino acids. The CDR3 sequence is CASAGPMPQGDYEQYF. CDR3 DNA sequence: TGTGCCAGCGCCGGGCCTATGCCCCAGGGGGACTACGAGCAGTACTTC.

The chain joins TRBV12-3 or TRBV12-4 to TRBJ2-1; 7 nucleotides line up with TRBD1. V lost 1 base and J lost 0; bases outside the gene matches: 3. CDR3 size: 16 residues. The CDR3 reads CASSLEGDSSYNEQFF. The CDR3 nucleotides are TGTGCCAGCAGTTTAGAGGGGGACAGCTCCTACAATGAGCAGTTCTTC.

V usage is TRBV24-1 and J usage is TRBJ2-1; 12 bases agree with TRBD2. V was pared by 3 bases and J by 4 bases, with 3 bases of the junction left unmatched. The CDR3 is 16 amino acids. Germline lookup yields CDR1 KGHDR and CDR2 SFDVKD. CDR3 loop: CATSDKGLAGYNEQFF. The CDR3 DNA is TGTGCCACCAGTGATAAAGGACTAGCGGGGTACAATGAGCAGTTCTTC.